These T cell receptor beta chains were read from a single sample in a study of cytomegalovirus exposure and HLA in healthy donors. Data came from immunoSEQ multiplex PCR; TCRdb stores just in-frame clones and leaves some out. The sample gives about 360,000 clones, around 86% of which show up once; approximately 0.8% is in the top ten. The source material was PBMCs. All receptors derive from a woman between 18 and 29 years old in good health and CMV-seronegative. Each CDR3 is given without its conserved first and last residue. Expanded clones are given a class, and other clones once, few, many or no size at all.

j_call,v_call,clone_size,cdr3_aa
TRBJ1-4,TRBV5-4,NA,ASSLEIMSGTGGGKLF
TRBJ1-5,TRBV6-1,NA,ASSGRPVRPQH
TRBJ2-1,TRBV25-1,NA,ASGDYRNSYNEQF
TRBJ2-2,TRBV4-1,NA,ASSQGRGSGELF
TRBJ1-3,TRBV18,NA,ASSPQGPSGNTIY
TRBJ1-2,TRBV27,NA,ASSFGQAYGYT
TRBJ2-2,TRBV2,NA,ASSPDLINTGELF
TRBJ2-3,TRBV28,NA,ASSLKPDTQY
TRBJ1-1,TRBV13,NA,ASSFYPAGSNTEAF
TRBJ2-7,TRBV6-4,NA,ASSDSSRRQVLPHEQY
TRBJ1-1,TRBV4-1,NA,ASSRTPYQGARDTEAF
TRBJ2-7,TRBV6-1,NA,ASSGQGAQDEQY
TRBJ2-3,TRBV2,once,ASNEQLSTDTQY
TRBJ2-1,TRBV18,NA,ASSWTSGGANEQF
TRBJ1-5,TRBV28,NA,ASTRWGVSNQPQH
TRBJ2-5,TRBV30,NA,AWSAPGSPPY
TRBJ2-3,TRBV30,NA,ALAAGGEDTQY
TRBJ1-4,TRBV5-1,NA,ASSLGGQSNEKLF
TRBJ2-3,TRBV28,NA,ASSFTPGTSGSTDTQY
TRBJ1-3,TRBV25-1,NA,ASSELTGSPSGNTIY
TRBJ2-1,TRBV4-1,NA,ASSQGSQGSYNEQF
TRBJ1-3,TRBV6-5,NA,ASSYGRGSGNTIY
TRBJ1-6,TRBV5-1,NA,ASSVEGWNSPLH
TRBJ2-4,TRBV4-1,NA,ASSQVSQGKNIQY
TRBJ2-3,TRBV4-1,NA,ASSQSSTALGTDTQY
TRBJ2-3,TRBV6-5,once,ASSYSNRPYTDTQY
TRBJ1-4,TRBV2,NA,ASSGSGDEKLF
TRBJ2-7,TRBV6-5,once,ASSYWAGYEQY
TRBJ2-7,TRBV5-1,NA,ASSLTGQGYEQY
TRBJ2-2,TRBV5-1,NA,ASSFNGANTGELF
TRBJ1-2,TRBV27,NA,ASSLLPGTGEDGYT
TRBJ1-2,TRBV27,once,ASSFLRAGLKYGYT
TRBJ2-3,TRBV9,NA,ASRANGFDTQY